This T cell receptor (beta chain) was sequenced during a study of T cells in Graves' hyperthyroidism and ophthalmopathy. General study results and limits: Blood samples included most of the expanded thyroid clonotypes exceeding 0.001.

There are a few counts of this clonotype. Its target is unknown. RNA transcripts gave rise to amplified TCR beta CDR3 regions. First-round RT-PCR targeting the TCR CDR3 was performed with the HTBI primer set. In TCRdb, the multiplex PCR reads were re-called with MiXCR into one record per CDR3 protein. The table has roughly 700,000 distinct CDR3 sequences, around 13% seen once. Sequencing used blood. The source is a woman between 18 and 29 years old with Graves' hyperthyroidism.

CDR3 nucleotide sequence: TGTGCCAGCAGTTACTCGGCAGCTAGTCCCGATAGAAAACTGTTTTTT. It encodes CASSYSAASPDRKLFF. The chain joins TRBV6-5 to TRBJ1-4; D remains ambiguous. Trimming pared 0 bases from V and 10 bases from J, leaving 18 bases between. The CDR3 contains 16 residues. In germline, CDR1 is MNHEY, CDR2 SVGAGI.